A selection of T cell receptor beta chains follows, all from one sample in a study of blood T cell repertoires in COVID-19. The data were produced by immunoSEQ multiplex PCR, yet TCRdb's version contains in-frame clones alone and is incomplete. The sample records about 480,000 clones, about 88% being singletons. The sample consisted of peripheral blood. These receptors all come from a man between 18 and 35 years old with COVID-19, enrolled during active disease. CDR3s include the opening cysteine and the closing phenylalanine or tryptophan. A D gene is named only where the DNA matches it firmly. Size values are once, few and many counts, or a class for expanded clones, and some rows have none.

clone size: NA
V gene: TRBV5-4
D gene: NA
J gene: TRBJ1-1
CDR3 DNA: TGTGCCAGCAGCTGGGGGGGGACTGAAGCTTTCTTT
CDR3 protein: CASSWGGTEAFF

clone size: NA
V gene: TRBV5-4
D gene: TRBD1
J gene: TRBJ2-4
CDR3 DNA: TGTGCCAGCAGTTCCAGGGGGCGTGAGGAAAACATTCAGTACTTC
CDR3 protein: CASSSRGREENIQYF

clone size: NA
V gene: TRBV9
D gene: NA
J gene: TRBJ2-2
CDR3 DNA: TGTGCCAGCAGTGATAAGGGCGGGACGAACACCGGGGAGCTGTTTTTT
CDR3 protein: CASSDKGGTNTGELFF

clone size: few
V gene: TRBV5-4
D gene: NA
J gene: TRBJ2-1
CDR3 DNA: TGTGCCAGCAGCGAGTCAGGGACCTACAATGAGCAGTTCTTC
CDR3 protein: CASSESGTYNEQFF

clone size: once
V gene: TRBV11-2
D gene: TRBD1
J gene: TRBJ2-1
CDR3 DNA: TGTGCCAGCAGCTTAGGACAGGGGACCTACAATGAGCAGTTCTTC
CDR3 protein: CASSLGQGTYNEQFF

clone size: NA
V gene: TRBV7-9
D gene: NA
J gene: TRBJ2-3
CDR3 DNA: TGTGCCAGCAGCTCCTATCAGGGCAACGGGTATTTT
CDR3 protein: CASSSYQGNGYF

clone size: NA
V gene: TRBV19
D gene: TRBD2
J gene: TRBJ2-3
CDR3 DNA: TGTGCCAGTAGGGAGCGGGGGAGCACAGATACGCAGTATTTT
CDR3 protein: CASRERGSTDTQYF

clone size: NA
V gene: TRBV7-9
D gene: TRBD2
J gene: TRBJ2-7
CDR3 DNA: TGTGCCAGCAGCTTAGGTGGTAGCGGGAATTACGAGCAGTACTTC
CDR3 protein: CASSLGGSGNYEQYF

clone size: NA
V gene: TRBV20-1
D gene: NA
J gene: TRBJ1-2
CDR3 DNA: TGCAGTGTTCTGCGAAACTATGGCTACACCTTC
CDR3 protein: CSVLRNYGYTF

clone size: once
V gene: TRBV9
D gene: TRBD1
J gene: TRBJ1-1
CDR3 DNA: TGTGCCAGCAGCCCGACAGGGAGCACTGAAGCTTTCTTT
CDR3 protein: CASSPTGSTEAFF

clone size: NA
V gene: TRBV19
D gene: TRBD2
J gene: TRBJ2-1
CDR3 DNA: TGTGCCAGTAGTATGGGGCGGGGACTAGCCCTCAATGAGCAGTTCTTC
CDR3 protein: CASSMGRGLALNEQFF

clone size: NA
V gene: TRBV11-1
D gene: NA
J gene: TRBJ1-1
CDR3 DNA: TGTGCCAGCAGCAACACAGGGTTGAGAGCTTTCTTT
CDR3 protein: CASSNTGLRAFF

clone size: NA
V gene: TRBV29-1
D gene: NA
J gene: TRBJ2-4
CDR3 DNA: TGCAGCAAATGGCAGGGGAAAACCCTGTGGTCCAAAAACATTCAGTACTTC
CDR3 protein: CSKWQGKTLWSKNIQYF

clone size: NA
V gene: TRBV12-3/TRBV12-4
D gene: NA
J gene: TRBJ2-1
CDR3 DNA: TGTGCCAGCACTCGTGGGGGGTACAATGAGCAGTTCTTC
CDR3 protein: CASTRGGYNEQFF

clone size: NA
V gene: TRBV30
D gene: TRBD2
J gene: TRBJ2-7
CDR3 DNA: TGTGCCTGGAGTGTGACTAGCGGAGGCGAGCAGTACTTC
CDR3 protein: CAWSVTSGGEQYF

clone size: NA
V gene: TRBV19
D gene: TRBD1
J gene: TRBJ2-5
CDR3 DNA: TGTGCCAGTAACCCGACAGGGGCCGGGGAGACCCAGTACTTC
CDR3 protein: CASNPTGAGETQYF

clone size: NA
V gene: TRBV27
D gene: TRBD2
J gene: TRBJ2-1
CDR3 DNA: TGTGCCAGCAGTTTAGGGACCTCCGGGACTAGTTTGTATGAGCAGTTCTTC
CDR3 protein: CASSLGTSGTSLYEQFF

clone size: NA
V gene: TRBV7-3
D gene: NA
J gene: TRBJ2-3
CDR3 DNA: TGTGCCAGCAGCTTACCCCCACGGGATACGCAGTATTTT
CDR3 protein: CASSLPPRDTQYF

clone size: NA
V gene: TRBV7-9
D gene: NA
J gene: TRBJ2-3
CDR3 DNA: TGTGCCAGCAGCGACGGACTAACTAGCACAGATACGCAGTATTTT
CDR3 protein: CASSDGLTSTDTQYF

clone size: NA
V gene: TRBV7-8
D gene: NA
J gene: TRBJ2-2
CDR3 DNA: TGTGCCAGCAGCTCTCTCGAGGCCCAGAACACCGGGGAGCTGTTTTTT
CDR3 protein: CASSSLEAQNTGELFF

clone size: NA
V gene: TRBV19
D gene: TRBD2
J gene: TRBJ2-1
CDR3 DNA: TGTGCCAGTAGTATAATGGGACTAGCGGGGGACAATGAGCAGTTCTTC
CDR3 protein: CASSIMGLAGDNEQFF

clone size: NA
V gene: TRBV20-1
D gene: NA
J gene: TRBJ2-3
CDR3 DNA: TGCAGTGCTAGTCCTCGGGGCAGGAGGGCAGATACGCAGTATTTT
CDR3 protein: CSASPRGRRADTQYF

clone size: NA
V gene: TRBV7-9
D gene: NA
J gene: TRBJ2-2
CDR3 DNA: TGTGCCAGCACCCGGGATATCTACACCGGGGAGCTGTTTTTT
CDR3 protein: CASTRDIYTGELFF

clone size: NA
V gene: TRBV18
D gene: NA
J gene: TRBJ2-5
CDR3 DNA: TGTGCCAGCTCACCAAGCGGACAAGAGACCCAGTACTTC
CDR3 protein: CASSPSGQETQYF

clone size: few
V gene: TRBV12-3/TRBV12-4
D gene: TRBD1
J gene: TRBJ2-1
CDR3 DNA: TGTGCCAGCAGGGCAGGCAATCGGGACAGCCCGTTCTTC
CDR3 protein: CASRAGNRDSPFF

clone size: NA
V gene: TRBV11-3
D gene: NA
J gene: TRBJ1-2
CDR3 DNA: TGTGCCAGCAGCCGAAACGCGGCCCCAACAGGGTCGGGCTACACCTTC
CDR3 protein: CASSRNAAPTGSGYTF

clone size: NA
V gene: TRBV6-5
D gene: NA
J gene: TRBJ1-2
CDR3 DNA: TGTGCCAGCAAATTCAGGGACCCGGGGGAGTATGGCTACACCTTC
CDR3 protein: CASKFRDPGEYGYTF

clone size: few
V gene: TRBV5-1
D gene: TRBD1
J gene: TRBJ2-4
CDR3 DNA: TGCGCCAGCAGCCACCGACAGGGGGACATTCAGTACTTC
CDR3 protein: CASSHRQGDIQYF

clone size: NA
V gene: TRBV5-1
D gene: NA
J gene: TRBJ2-6
CDR3 DNA: TGCGCCAGCAAGTTCGGCTCTGGGGCCAACGTCCTGACTTTC
CDR3 protein: CASKFGSGANVLTF

clone size: NA
V gene: TRBV6-2/TRBV6-3
D gene: NA
J gene: TRBJ2-1
CDR3 DNA: TGTGCCAGCAGTTACTTCGATGAGCAGTTCTTC
CDR3 protein: CASSYFDEQFF

clone size: NA
V gene: TRBV29-1
D gene: TRBD1
J gene: TRBJ2-7
CDR3 DNA: TGCAGCGTTGAGGGGGGACAGGGGGATCTACTTAGGGAGCAGTACTTC
CDR3 protein: CSVEGGQGDLLREQYF

clone size: NA
V gene: TRBV24-1
D gene: TRBD1
J gene: TRBJ1-2
CDR3 DNA: TGTGCCACCAGTGATCCCAGGGGGCTCGTCGGCTACACCTTC
CDR3 protein: CATSDPRGLVGYTF

clone size: NA
V gene: TRBV6-1
D gene: TRBD1
J gene: TRBJ1-5
CDR3 DNA: TGTGCCAGCAGTGACGGGACAGAGGATGGGCCCCAGCATTTT
CDR3 protein: CASSDGTEDGPQHF

clone size: few
V gene: TRBV11-2
D gene: TRBD1
J gene: TRBJ2-5
CDR3 DNA: TGTGCCAGCAGCTTCGGGACAGCCGAGACCCAGTACTTC
CDR3 protein: CASSFGTAETQYF

clone size: NA
V gene: TRBV2
D gene: TRBD1
J gene: TRBJ2-7
CDR3 DNA: TGTGCCAGCAATGGACAGGCTAGATTTGGCGAGCAGTACTTC
CDR3 protein: CASNGQARFGEQYF

clone size: NA
V gene: TRBV6-5
D gene: NA
J gene: TRBJ1-5
CDR3 DNA: TGTGCCAGCAGTTCCGGCAGGGGCCATCAGCCCCAGCATTTT
CDR3 protein: CASSSGRGHQPQHF